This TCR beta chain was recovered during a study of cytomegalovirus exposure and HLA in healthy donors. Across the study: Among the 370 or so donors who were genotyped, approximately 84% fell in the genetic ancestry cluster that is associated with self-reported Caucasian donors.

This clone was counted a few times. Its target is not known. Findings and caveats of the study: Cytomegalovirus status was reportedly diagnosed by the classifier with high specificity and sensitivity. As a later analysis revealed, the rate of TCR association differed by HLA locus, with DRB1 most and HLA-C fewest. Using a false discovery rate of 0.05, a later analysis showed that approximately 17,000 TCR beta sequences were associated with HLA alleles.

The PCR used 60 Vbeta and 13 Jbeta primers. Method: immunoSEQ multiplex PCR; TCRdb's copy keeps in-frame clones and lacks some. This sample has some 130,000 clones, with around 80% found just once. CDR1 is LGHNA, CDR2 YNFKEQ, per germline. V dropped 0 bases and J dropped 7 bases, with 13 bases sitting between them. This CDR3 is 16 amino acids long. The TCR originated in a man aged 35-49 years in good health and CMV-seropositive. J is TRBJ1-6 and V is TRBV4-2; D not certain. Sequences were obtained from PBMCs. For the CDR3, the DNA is TGTGCCAGCAGCCAAGATCTCGGACTAGGAAATTCACCCCTCCACTTT. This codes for CASSQDLGLGNSPLHF.